Shown below are 15 T cell receptor beta chains from a single sample sequenced in a study of vaccination effects on CD4 cells after COVID-19. These receptors' antigens are unknown. Antigen-specific CD4+ T cells were expanded (with viral peptide pools) by the ViraFEST assay ahead of sequencing. Following 10 days of culture, CD4+ T cells were isolated. Nobody among the vaccine recipients had prior SARS-CoV-2 infection (nucleocapsid antibodies were negative). The protocol was immunoSEQ multiplex PCR, while the TCRdb copy is restricted to in-frame clones and leaves out a portion. This sample has about 23,000 clones, with 65% to 80% found just once. The sample in question was CD4+ T cells from PBMCs cultured with HCoV-NL63 spike peptides, obtained before COVID-19 vaccination. The receptors were sampled from a human donor who received a COVID-19 vaccine.

The chain has TRBV6-1 and TRBJ2-1; maybe TRBD2 (6 bases). Germline V gene lookup returns CDR1 MNHNS and CDR2 SASEGT. The V end was cut by 3 bases, the J end by 0 bases, with 12 bases between. This CDR3 spans 16 amino acids. CDR3 sequence: CASSDALASSYNEQFF. CDR3 DNA sequence: TGTGCCAGCAGTGATGCGCTAGCGAGCTCCTACAATGAGCAGTTCTTC.

The chain recombines TRBV6-5 with TRBJ2-7; D may correspond to TRBD1 or TRBD2 (5 bases each). CDR1 and CDR2 from the germline V gene are MNHEY and SVGAGI. V lost 8 bases to trimming and J lost 0 bases, with 14 bases between them. This CDR3 is 14 amino acids long. The CDR3 DNA follows: TGTGCCAGCCGGAGGACACAGTCCTCCTACGAGCAGTACTTC. As protein: CASRRTQSSYEQYF.

This chain joins TRBV5-4 and TRBJ1-2, with a weak D call TRBD1 (6 bases). V lost 0 bases and J 7 bases, leaving 19 bases between the germline ends. The CDR3 extends over 16 amino acids. CDR1 is SGHNT and CDR2 is YYREEE in the germline V gene (reference sequence). The CDR3 loop is CASSLAVRGADGGYTF. The DNA for the CDR3 is TGTGCCAGCAGCTTGGCCGTGCGGGGGGCGGATGGTGGCTACACCTTC.

This chain joins TRBV19 and TRBJ1-5, with 7 bases identical to TRBD1. V lost 5 bases and J lost 4; bases outside the gene matches: 5. Germline V gene data show CDR1 as LNHDA and CDR2 as SQIVND (reference sequence). The CDR3 is 14 residues long. As DNA, the CDR3 is TGTGCCAGTAGTTCGCAGGGGGGTAATCAGCCCCAGCATTTT. Its protein is CASSSQGGNQPQHF.

This rearrangement joins TRBV19 to TRBJ2-1, with 14 bases matching TRBD2. V trimming: 8 bases; J trimming: 9 bases; junction bases outside the gene matches: 6. In germline, CDR1 is LNHDA, CDR2 SQIVND (reference sequence). The CDR3 loop spans 14 amino acids. DNA for the CDR3: TGTGCCAGTCAACCGGGACTAGCGGGAGTTGAGCAGTTCTTC. It specifies CASQPGLAGVEQFF.

The V gene is TRBV2, the J gene TRBJ2-5, with 8 positions matching TRBD1. Germline trimming cut 4 bases from V and 7 bases from J; bases unmatched to any gene: 5. This CDR3 spans 13 amino acids. CDR1 SNHLY and CDR2 FYNNEI come from the germline V gene. The CDR3 is CASSAGGAGTQYF. The DNA for the CDR3 is TGTGCCAGCAGTGCAGGGGGCGCGGGGACCCAGTACTTC.

The chain combines TRBV5-1 with TRBJ2-2; tentatively, D is TRBD2 (5 bases). The CDR3 covers 16 residues. V gave up 2 bases and J gave up 0 bases, with 11 bases separating them. CDR1 SGHRS and CDR2 YFSETQ come from the germline V gene. CDR3 sequence: CASSFTRGANTGELFF. Here the CDR3 DNA reads TGCGCCAGCAGCTTTACCCGGGGAGCGAACACCGGGGAGCTGTTTTTT.

This clone was detected a few times. The rearrangement uses TRBV5-1 and TRBJ1-2; D uncertain. Trimming cost V 0 bases and J 8 bases, with 14 bases left between them. The CDR3 runs 14 residues. Germline CDR1 SGHRS, CDR2 YFSETQ. CDR3 nucleotides: TGCGCCAGCAGCTTGGATAGGGTGGCGGACGGCTACACCTTC. Amino acid sequence: CASSLDRVADGYTF.

The genes are TRBV10-1 and TRBJ2-2; perhaps TRBD1 as D (5 bases). CDR1 is WNHNN and CDR2 is SYGVQD in the germline V gene (reference sequence). The length of the CDR3 is 15 residues. Between the trimmed V and J ends, which lost 4 bases and 4 bases, there was a span of 13 bases. CDR3 residues: CASSGSPRGTGELFF. CDR3 bases: TGCGCCAGCAGTGGCTCACCTAGGGGCACCGGGGAGCTGTTTTTT.

J is TRBJ2-2 and V is TRBV4-2; D is possibly TRBD1 (6 bases). Germline V gene data show CDR1 as LGHNA and CDR2 as YNFKEQ. The V end was cut by 4 bases, the J end by 1 base, with 10 bases between. CDR3 length: 15 amino acids. Written as DNA, the CDR3 is TGTGCCAGCAGCCCAAAGACAGGGAACACCGGGGAGCTGTTTTTT. It is translated as CASSPKTGNTGELFF.

The chain employs TRBV5-4 and TRBJ2-1, with 11 bases identical to TRBD2. The germline V gene has CDR1 SGHNT and CDR2 YYREEE (reference sequence). There are 16 residues in the CDR3. The V gene end was trimmed by 4 bases and the J gene end by 4 bases; junction bases not matched to a gene: 7. CDR3 DNA sequence: TGTGCCAGCAGCGTCGTAGCGGGAGGGATTTACAATGAGCAGTTCTTC. It specifies CASSVVAGGIYNEQFF.

The chain links TRBV14 to TRBJ2-5; D remains unclear. This CDR3 has 15 residues. Germline values: CDR1 SGHDN, CDR2 FVKESK. V lost 4 bases, J lost 5 bases, and 17 bases lay in between. The CDR3 sequence is CASSPIPERRETQYF. Written as DNA, the CDR3 is TGTGCCAGCAGCCCTATTCCGGAGCGCAGGGAGACCCAGTACTTC.

In its sample, this clone was seen a few times. The rearrangement joins TRBV2 to TRBJ2-1, with D perhaps TRBD1 or TRBD2 (6 bases each). Germline loops: CDR1 SNHLY, CDR2 FYNNEI. The CDR3 totals 11 residues. Trimming shortened V by 6 bases and J by 13 bases, and 13 bases separated the two germline ends. The CDR3 reads CASREGDSQFF. CDR3 DNA sequence: TGTGCCAGCAGAGAGGGGGACTCCCAGTTCTTC.

In this sample, this clone turned up a few times. This chain links TRBV19 with TRBJ2-7; tentative D call: TRBD2 (6 bases). In germline, CDR1 is LNHDA, CDR2 SQIVND (reference sequence). This CDR3 is 14 amino acids long. V dropped 8 bases and J dropped 2 bases, with 16 bases sitting between them. The CDR3: CASALGGVAYEQYF. The CDR3 DNA follows: TGTGCCAGTGCCCTTGGCGGGGTGGCCTACGAGCAGTACTTC.

The V call is TRBV3-1 (or the pseudogene TRBV3-2), the J call TRBJ1-3; 10 positions match TRBD1. Germline V lookup: CDR1 LGHDT, CDR2 YNNKEL (reference sequence). The CDR3 length is 15 residues. Trimming at V came to 0 bases and at J to 4 bases, leaving 0 bases not matched to a gene. CDR3: CASSQEGQGGNTIYF. In nucleotides, the CDR3 is TGTGCCAGCAGCCAAGAGGGACAGGGGGGAAACACCATATATTTT.